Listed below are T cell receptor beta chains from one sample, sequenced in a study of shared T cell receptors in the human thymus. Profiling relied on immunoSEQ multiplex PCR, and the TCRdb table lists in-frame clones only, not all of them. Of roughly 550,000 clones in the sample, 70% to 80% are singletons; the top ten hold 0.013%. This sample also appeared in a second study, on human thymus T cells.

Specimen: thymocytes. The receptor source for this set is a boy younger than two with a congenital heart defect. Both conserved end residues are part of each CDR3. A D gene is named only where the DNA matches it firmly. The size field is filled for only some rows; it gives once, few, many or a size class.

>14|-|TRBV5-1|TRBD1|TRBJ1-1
TGCGCCAGCAGCCCGGGACAGGGCAGTACTGAAGCTTTCTTT
CASSPGQGSTEAFF
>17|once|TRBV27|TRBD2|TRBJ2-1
TGTGCCAGCAGACGGGAGGGCCTTTGGAGCTCCTACAATGAGCAGTTCTTC
CASRREGLWSSYNEQFF
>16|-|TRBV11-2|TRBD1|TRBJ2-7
TGTGCCAGCAGCTCGTTACCGGGACAGGTGACCTACGAGCAGTACTTC
CASSSLPGQVTYEQYF
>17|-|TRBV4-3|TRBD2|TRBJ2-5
TGCGCCAGCAGCCAAGATACGACTAGCGGGGTAAACAAGACCCAGTACTTC
CASSQDTTSGVNKTQYF
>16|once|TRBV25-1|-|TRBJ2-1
TGTGCCAGCAGTCCCCCAGGACTTCTCTCCTACAATGAGCAGTTCTTC
CASSPPGLLSYNEQFF
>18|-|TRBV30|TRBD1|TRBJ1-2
TGTGCCTGGAGTCCACCGGGACAGGGGGCGGTTCCTAACTATGGCTACACCTTC
CAWSPPGQGAVPNYGYTF
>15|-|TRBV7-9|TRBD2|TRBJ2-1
TGTGCCAGCAGCCTTGGACTAGGCTCCTACAATGAGCAGTTCTTC
CASSLGLGSYNEQFF
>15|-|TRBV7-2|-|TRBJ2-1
TGTGCCAGCAGCTTAGATGCGGGCCTAGCTAATGAGCAGTTCTTC
CASSLDAGLANEQFF
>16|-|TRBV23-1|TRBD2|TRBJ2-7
TGCGCCAGCAGTCAACCGGCGGGACTAGCGGGCTACGAGCAGTACTTC
CASSQPAGLAGYEQYF
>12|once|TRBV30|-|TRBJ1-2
TGTGCCTGGAGTCCCCCCAGGGGCGGCTACACCTTC
CAWSPPRGGYTF
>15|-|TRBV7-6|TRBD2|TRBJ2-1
TGTGCCAGCAGCTTCTCTAGCGGGGGGGCCAATGAGCAGTTCTTC
CASSFSSGGANEQFF
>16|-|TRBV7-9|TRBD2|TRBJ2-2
TGTGCCAGCAGCTTAGTAGGGGCGGGGGACACCGGGGAGCTGTTTTTT
CASSLVGAGDTGELFF
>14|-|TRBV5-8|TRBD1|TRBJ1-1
TGTGCCAGCAGCCCCCAGGGGGGCCGGACTGAAGCTTTCTTT
CASSPQGGRTEAFF
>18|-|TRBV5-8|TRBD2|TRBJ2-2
TGTGCCAGCAGCTTGGGCCCCACTAGCGGGAGGAACACCGGGGAGCTGTTTTTT
CASSLGPTSGRNTGELFF
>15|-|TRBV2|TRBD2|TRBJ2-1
TGTGCCAGCAGGGAACTAGCGGGAGGGTTCGATGAGCAGTTCTTC
CASRELAGGFDEQFF
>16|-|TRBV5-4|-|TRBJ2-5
TGTGCCAGCAGCTTGAAACGGGAGATAGGGCAAGAGACCCAGTACTTC
CASSLKREIGQETQYF
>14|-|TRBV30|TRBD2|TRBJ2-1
TGTGCCTGGGATATGGGGACTACCTTCAATGAGCAGTTCTTC
CAWDMGTTFNEQFF
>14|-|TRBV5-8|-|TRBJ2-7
TGTGCCAGCAGCTCGGCGGGGAGCTCCTACGAGCAGTACTTC
CASSSAGSSYEQYF
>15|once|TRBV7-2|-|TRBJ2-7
TGTGCCAGCAGCTCCCAGGGTGCCGACTCCTACGAGCAGTACTTC
CASSSQGADSYEQYF
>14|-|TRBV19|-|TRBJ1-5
TGTGCCAGTAGTAAGGGGTATAGCAATCAGCCCCAGCATTTT
CASSKGYSNQPQHF
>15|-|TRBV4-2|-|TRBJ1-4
TGTGCCAGCAGCCAAAGGGGCATCAGGGAAGAAAAACTGTTTTTT
CASSQRGIREEKLFF
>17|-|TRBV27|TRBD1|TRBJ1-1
TGTGCCAGCAGTCGCCAGGGACAGGGGGAATGGGGTACTGAAGCTTTCTTT
CASSRQGQGEWGTEAFF
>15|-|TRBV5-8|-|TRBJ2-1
TGTGCCAGCAGCCCGGCGGGACAGAGGGGCAATGAGCAGTTCTTC
CASSPAGQRGNEQFF
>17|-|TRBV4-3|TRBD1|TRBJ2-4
TGCGCCAGCAGCCAGGCTGACAGGGGCGCTGACAAAAACATTCAGTACTTC
CASSQADRGADKNIQYF
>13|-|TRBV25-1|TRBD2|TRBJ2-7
TGTGCCAGCAGTGAATGGGAGGGCTACGAGCAGTACTTC
CASSEWEGYEQYF
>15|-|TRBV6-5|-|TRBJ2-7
TGTGCCAGCAGTCACCTAAAAAGCGGGTCCTACGAGCAGTACTTC
CASSHLKSGSYEQYF
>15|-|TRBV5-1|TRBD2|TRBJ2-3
TGCGCCAGCAGCACCCGGCGGGAGAGCACAGATACGCAGTATTTT
CASSTRRESTDTQYF
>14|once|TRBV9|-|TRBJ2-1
TGTGCCAGCAGCGTAGGTAAAGGGAGCAATGAGCAGTTCTTC
CASSVGKGSNEQFF
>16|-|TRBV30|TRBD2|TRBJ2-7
TGTGCCTGGAGTGCACGACTAGCCGCCCAACCAGGGGAGCAGTACTTC
CAWSARLAAQPGEQYF
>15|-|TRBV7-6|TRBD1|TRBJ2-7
TGTGCCAGCAGCTTAATAGGACAGGGATCCTACGAGCAGTACTTC
CASSLIGQGSYEQYF
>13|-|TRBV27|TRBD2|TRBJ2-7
TGTGCCAGCAGTTCTAGCGGACCCTACGAGCAGTACTTC
CASSSSGPYEQYF
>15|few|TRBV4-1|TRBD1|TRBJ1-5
TGCGCCAGCAGCTCAAGGACAGGGGGCGCTGAGCCCCAGCATTTT
CASSSRTGGAEPQHF
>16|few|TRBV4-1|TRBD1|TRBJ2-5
TGCGCCAGCAGCCAAGATGAGACAGGGAATCAAGAGACCCAGTACTTC
CASSQDETGNQETQYF
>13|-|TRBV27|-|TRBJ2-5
TGTGCCAGCAGTACACGACAGGCCGGGACCCAGTACTTC
CASSTRQAGTQYF
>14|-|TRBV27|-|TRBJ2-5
TGTGCCAGCAGTTTATCAGGGCGGGATGAGACCCAGTACTTC
CASSLSGRDETQYF
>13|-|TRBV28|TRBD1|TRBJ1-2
TGTGCCAGCAGTTTATACGACAGGGCTGGCTACACCTTC
CASSLYDRAGYTF
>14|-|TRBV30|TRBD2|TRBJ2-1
TGTGCCTGGAACCTGGGTGGCGGGGAGGGTGAGCAGTTCTTC
CAWNLGGGEGEQFF
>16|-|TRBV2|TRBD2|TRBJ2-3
TGTGCCAGCAGTGATACTAGCGGGAGGCGGGCAGATACGCAGTATTTT
CASSDTSGRRADTQYF
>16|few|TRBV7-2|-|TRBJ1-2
TGTGCCAGCAGCTTAGTTCCCCGGGGTGCGTCCTATGGCTACACCTTC
CASSLVPRGASYGYTF
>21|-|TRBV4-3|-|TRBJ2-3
TGCGCCAGCAGCCAAGATTACGGGAAGCCCATAGCCCGCGGTCGCACAGATACGCAGTATTTT
CASSQDYGKPIARGRTDTQYF
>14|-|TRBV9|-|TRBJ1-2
TGTGCCAGCAGCTCCCCCGGGGGGCACTATGGCTACACCTTC
CASSSPGGHYGYTF